This TCR beta chain was recovered during a study of OX40 agonist ivuxolimab in advanced cancers. General notes on the study: Ivuxolimab was an agonistic, fully human IgG2 monoclonal antibody directed against OX40 (CD134), a costimulatory receptor. Patients were allowed to have had prior anti-PD-1, anti-PD-L1 or anti-CTLA-4 therapy, and approximately 39% of the dose-escalation patients had been treated with checkpoint inhibitors. Partial responses were achieved by three dose-escalation patients, of whom one had hepatocellular carcinoma and two had cutaneous melanoma. Peripheral TCRbeta sequencing aimed to test whether ivuxolimab altered TCR sequence diversity and caused clonal T-cell expansion. A male proportion of almost 85% and a mean age of approximately 58 years, ranging from roughly 23 to 80, were recorded for the dose-escalation cohort. The paper covers the monotherapy dose-escalation part of the phase I ivuxolimab trial, which included N ≈ 50 patients. Intravenous ivuxolimab was administered to patients every 2 weeks at six dose levels: 0.01, 0.1, 0.3, 1.5, 3 and 10 mg/kg. Of the approximately 50 patients in dose escalation, some 20 had hepatocellular carcinoma, some 15 had melanoma, 9 had renal cell carcinoma and 9 had head and neck cancer.

From the cysteine up to the phenylalanine, the CDR3 has a length of 16 residues. The DNA shown is the 48-base CDR3, in frame from base 1. V is clipped by 3 bases and J by 3 bases, and the sequence between their germline boundaries is 19 bases long. CDR1 and CDR2 are read off the germline V gene (reference sequence) as SGHNT and YYREEE. Broad study findings and their caveats: The antigen specificity of the peripheral T cells that underwent clonal expansion was not determined. In the 0.1-3.0 mg/kg groups, partial responders had among the lowest normalized peripheral clonal expansion, particularly in CD8+ T cells. Low levels of normalized T-cell clonal expansion were also shown by some nonresponding patients. After ivuxolimab, CD8+ T cells had more expanded clones than CD4+ T cells on average. At doses from 0.1 to 3.0 mg/kg, clonal expansion was seen in both CD4+ and CD8+ blood T cells between baseline and week 6.

Patients with a history of autoimmune disease or receiving systemic immunosuppression were excluded from the trial. In every dose cohort, peripheral blood was drawn for TCR sequencing at baseline, cycle 4 day 1, and cycle 7 day 1. Samples came from an open-label, multicenter, first-in-human phase I dose-escalation trial of ivuxolimab. The trial enrolled adults with locally advanced or metastatic head and neck squamous cell, hepatocellular, melanoma or renal cell carcinoma. Before TCR sequencing, CD4+ T cells and CD8+ T cells were sorted from peripheral blood as separate populations. Concerning this clone itself: Its cognate antigen has yet to be identified. No base quality values were provided; no much bigger clone lies one nucleotide off.

For sequencing of the TCRbeta CDR3 region, genomic DNA was extracted from the sorted cells. TCRbeta CDR3 regions were sequenced using the immunoSEQ Assay. This is the immuneACCESS table as TCRdb keeps it, with only in-frame sequences that have V and J called. A part of the clones is gone; compared with another copy, unresolved V genes explain less than half, and the rest is unexplained. Across this sample there are 20,000 to 25,000 clones, with 84% seen only once. The ten biggest clones cover under 55% of the sample. The clonotype comes from an adult with an advanced solid tumor such as melanoma, head and neck, liver or kidney cancer. The rearranged segments are TRBV5-4 and TRBJ2-7; the best D guess is TRBD1, with 7 bases matching. Source: CD4+ or CD8+ T cells sorted from blood, taken in a trial of the OX40 agonist ivuxolimab. The CDR3 reads as follows: CASSSLRQGGFYEQYF. The nucleotide sequence reads as follows: TGTGCCAGCAGCTCCTTGAGGCAGGGGGGCTTCTACGAGCAGTACTTC.